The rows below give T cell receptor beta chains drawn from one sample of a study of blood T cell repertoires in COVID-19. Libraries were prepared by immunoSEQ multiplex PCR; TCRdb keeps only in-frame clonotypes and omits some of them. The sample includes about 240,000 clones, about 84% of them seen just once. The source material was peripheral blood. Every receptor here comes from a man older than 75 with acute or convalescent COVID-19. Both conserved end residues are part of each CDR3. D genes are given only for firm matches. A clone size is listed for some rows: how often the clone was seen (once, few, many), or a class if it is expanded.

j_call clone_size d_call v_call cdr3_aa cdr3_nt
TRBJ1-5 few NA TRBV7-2 CASSPVLNQPQHF TGTGCCAGCAGCCCAGTCCTTAATCAGCCCCAGCATTTT
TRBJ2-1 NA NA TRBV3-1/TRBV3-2 CASSQERIGGQFF TGTGCCAGCAGCCAAGAAAGGATCGGGGGGCAGTTCTTC
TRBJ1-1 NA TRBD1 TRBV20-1 CSASWQGAAFF TGCAGTGCTAGTTGGCAGGGGGCGGCTTTCTTT
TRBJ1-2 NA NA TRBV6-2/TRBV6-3 CASSYGVLQGRTF TGTGCCAGCAGTTACGGGGTTCTCCAGGGTCGAACCTTC
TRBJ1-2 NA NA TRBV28 CASSIGHPSSYGYTF TGTGCCAGCAGTATCGGACATCCTTCAAGTTATGGCTACACCTTC
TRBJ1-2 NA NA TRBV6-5 CASRQGAGPNYGYTF TGTGCCAGCAGACAAGGGGCAGGTCCTAACTATGGCTACACCTTC
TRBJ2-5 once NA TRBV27 CASSLIGSRKETQYF TGTGCCAGCAGTTTAATTGGGTCTAGAAAAGAGACCCAGTACTTC
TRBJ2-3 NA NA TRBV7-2 CASSLIRGGGKQYF TGTGCCAGCAGCTTAATAAGGGGCGGGGGCAAGCAGTATTTT
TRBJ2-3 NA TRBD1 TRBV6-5 CASSYSGTGATDTQYF TGTGCCAGCAGTTACTCAGGGACAGGGGCTACAGATACGCAGTATTTT
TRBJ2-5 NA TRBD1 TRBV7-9 CASSLLGDRGGETQYF TGTGCCAGCAGCCTTCTCGGGGACAGGGGCGGGGAGACCCAGTACTTC
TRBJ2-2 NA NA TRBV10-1 CASSDQFPGANTGELFF TGCGCCAGCAGTGATCAATTCCCGGGGGCGAACACCGGGGAGCTGTTTTTT
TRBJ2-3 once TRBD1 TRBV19 CASSISLAGTGDTQYF TGTGCCAGTAGTATCTCCCTCGCCGGGACAGGAGATACGCAGTATTTT
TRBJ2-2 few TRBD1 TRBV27 CASSITGTGLGELFF TGTGCCAGCAGTATAACCGGGACAGGGCTCGGGGAGCTGTTTTTT
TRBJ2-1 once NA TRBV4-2 CASSQLARSASYNEQFF TGTGCCAGCAGCCAGCTAGCCCGCTCAGCATCCTACAATGAGCAGTTCTTC
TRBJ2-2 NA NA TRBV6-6 CASSPPGGPNTGELFF TGTGCCAGCAGCCCTCCCGGGGGACCGAACACCGGGGAGCTGTTTTTT
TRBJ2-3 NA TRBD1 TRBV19 CATRDRSPQTQYF TGTGCCACACGGGACAGATCCCCCCAAACGCAGTATTTT
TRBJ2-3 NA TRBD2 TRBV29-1 CSGAPSGGRTQYF TGCAGCGGAGCCCCTAGCGGGGGGAGAACGCAGTATTTT
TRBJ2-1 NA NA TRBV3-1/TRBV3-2 CASSQSGINNEQFF TGTGCCAGCAGCCAATCCGGGATCAACAATGAGCAGTTCTTC
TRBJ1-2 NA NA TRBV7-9 CASSLGGSNYGYTF TGTGCCAGCAGCTTAGGAGGTAGTAACTATGGCTACACCTTC
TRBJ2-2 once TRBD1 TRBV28 CASSSPGTGDPGELFF TGTGCCAGCAGTTCTCCCGGGACAGGGGATCCCGGGGAGCTGTTTTTT
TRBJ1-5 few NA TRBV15 CATGQVKDQPQHF TGTGCCACCGGTCAGGTCAAGGATCAGCCCCAGCATTTT
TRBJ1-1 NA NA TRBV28 CASSPNLVPEAFF TGTGCCAGCAGTCCCAACTTGGTCCCTGAAGCTTTCTTT
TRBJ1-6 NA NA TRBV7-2 CASNEQANYNSPLHF TGTGCCAGCAACGAACAGGCTAACTATAATTCACCCCTCCACTTT
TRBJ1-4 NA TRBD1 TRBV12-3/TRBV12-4 CATGQGENEKLFF TGTGCCACCGGACAGGGGGAGAATGAAAAACTGTTTTTT
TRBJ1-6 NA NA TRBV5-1 CASSRDFLNSPLHF TGCGCCAGCAGCCGGGACTTTTTAAATTCACCCCTCCACTTT
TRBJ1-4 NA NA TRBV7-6 CASSLADRVNEKLFF TGTGCCAGCAGCTTAGCGGACAGAGTAAATGAAAAACTGTTTTTT
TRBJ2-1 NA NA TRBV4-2 CAFGQDNEQFF TGTGCCTTCGGACAAGACAATGAGCAGTTCTTC
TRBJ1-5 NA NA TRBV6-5 CASSSAAGYSNQPQHF TGTGCCAGCAGTTCAGCGGCGGGGTATAGCAATCAGCCCCAGCATTTT
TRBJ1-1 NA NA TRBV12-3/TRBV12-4 CASSLGGSEAFF TGTGCCAGCAGTTTGGGGGGATCTGAAGCTTTCTTT
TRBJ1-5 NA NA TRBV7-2 CASSLPPGVGNQPQHF TGTGCCAGCAGCTTGCCCCCAGGGGTAGGTAATCAGCCCCAGCATTTT
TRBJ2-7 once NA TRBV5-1 CASSWEAEQYF TGCGCCAGCAGTTGGGAGGCCGAGCAGTACTTC
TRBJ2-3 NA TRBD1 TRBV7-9 CASSRHTGGVGTDTQYF TGTGCCAGCAGCCGTCATACAGGGGGCGTAGGGACAGATACGCAGTATTTT
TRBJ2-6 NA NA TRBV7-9 CASSPAGFGNVLTF TGTGCCAGCAGCCCGGCGGGTTTCGGCAACGTCCTGACTTTC
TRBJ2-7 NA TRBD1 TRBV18 CASSPRTGGNEQYF TGTGCCAGCTCACCAAGGACAGGGGGCAACGAGCAGTACTTC
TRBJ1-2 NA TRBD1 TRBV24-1 CATSDPGQGNYGYTF TGTGCCACCAGTGATCCCGGACAGGGTAACTATGGCTACACCTTC
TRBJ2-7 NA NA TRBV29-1 CSINTGFQGKQYF TGCAGCATCAACACCGGGTTCCAGGGCAAGCAGTACTTC
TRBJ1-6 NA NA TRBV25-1 CASGGPVGSPLHF TGTGCCAGCGGCGGGCCGGTTGGTTCACCCCTCCACTTT
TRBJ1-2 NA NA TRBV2 CASSAAQGMGGYTF TGTGCCAGCAGTGCGGCGCAGGGGATGGGTGGCTACACCTTC
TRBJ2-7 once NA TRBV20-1 CSASIRGRSYEQYF TGCAGTGCTAGTATTAGGGGCCGCTCCTACGAGCAGTACTTC
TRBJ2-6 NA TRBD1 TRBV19 CASRGRDRDAGANVLTF TGTGCCAGTAGGGGCCGGGACAGGGACGCTGGGGCCAACGTCCTGACTTTC
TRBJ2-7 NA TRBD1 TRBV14 CASSRQGYEQYF TGTGCCAGCAGCCGACAGGGGTACGAGCAGTACTTC
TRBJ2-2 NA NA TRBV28 CASSPGVGELFF TGTGCCAGCAGTCCAGGGGTCGGGGAGCTGTTTTTT
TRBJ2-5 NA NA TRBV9 CASSVDEETQYF TGTGCCAGCAGCGTAGACGAGGAGACCCAGTACTTC
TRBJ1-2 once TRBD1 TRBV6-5 CASSLQGAYGYTF TGTGCCAGCAGTCTACAGGGGGCCTATGGCTACACCTTC
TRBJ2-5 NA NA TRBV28 CASSSVGGRGETQYF TGTGCCAGCAGTTCCGTCGGAGGAAGAGGCGAGACCCAGTACTTC
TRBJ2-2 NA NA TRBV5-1 CASSLDGFANTGELFF TGCGCCAGCAGCTTGGACGGGTTCGCGAACACCGGGGAGCTGTTTTTT
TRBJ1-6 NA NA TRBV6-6 CASSPASGGTSPLHF TGTGCCAGCAGTCCAGCCTCCGGGGGAACGTCACCCCTCCACTTT
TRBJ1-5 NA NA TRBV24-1 CATSDRDSGSNQPQHF TGTGCCACCAGTGATAGGGACTCTGGGAGCAATCAGCCCCAGCATTTT
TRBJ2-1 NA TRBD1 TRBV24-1 CATGGQGSYNEQFF TGTGCCACCGGGGGACAGGGGTCCTACAATGAGCAGTTCTTC
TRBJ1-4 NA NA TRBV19 CASSMYQNEKLFF TGTGCCAGTAGTATGTACCAGAATGAAAAACTGTTTTTT
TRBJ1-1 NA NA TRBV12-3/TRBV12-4 CASSLQDVTEAFF TGTGCCAGCAGTTTGCAGGATGTCACTGAAGCTTTCTTT
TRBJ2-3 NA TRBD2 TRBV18 CASSSTAGVLSDTQYF TGTGCCAGCTCTTCCACGGCGGGGGTCCTCTCAGATACGCAGTATTTT
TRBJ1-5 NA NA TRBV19 CASADWTALGNQPQHF TGTGCCAGTGCGGACTGGACAGCCCTGGGAAATCAGCCCCAGCATTTT